This TCR beta chain was recovered during a study of cytomegalovirus exposure and HLA in healthy donors. Study background: Of the donors genotyped, several hundred in all, about 82% fell in the Caucasian-associated ancestry cluster.

PCR involved 60 Vbeta and 13 Jbeta primers. The table came from immunoSEQ multiplex PCR; TCRdb's copy has only in-frame clones and leaves some out. The data contain approximately 180,000 clones, 80% to 85% of them singletons. Comments on this clone: The antigen is unknown.

V was trimmed by 0 bases and J by 0 bases, leaving 12 bases between them. The germline CDR1 and CDR2 sequences are SGDLS and YYNGEE. This CDR3 has 16 amino acids. Study-wide findings and caveats: Presence/absence results assume similar sequencing depth per donor, which may not hold. Diagnosis of cytomegalovirus status made by the classifier reportedly showed high specificity and sensitivity. A missense variant in DCLRE1C was later tied to TCR beta V- and J-gene trimming.

The sequencing input was PBMCs. The chain recombines TRBV9 with TRBJ1-1; D perhaps matches TRBD1 (6 bases). This clonotype was obtained from a woman in her 30s in good health and CMV-seronegative. For the CDR3, the DNA is TGTGCCAGCAGCGTAGGACAGGTCATCGTGAACACTGAAGCTTTCTTT. Its translation: CASSVGQVIVNTEAFF.